These T cell receptor beta chains were read from a single sample in a study of blood T cell repertoires in COVID-19. Clones were read by immunoSEQ multiplex PCR, and TCRdb kept only the in-frame ones, dropping some. The table includes 75,000 to 100,000 clones, over 70% detected once. Sequenced material: peripheral blood. The receptors come from a man between 65 and 80 years old with acute or convalescent COVID-19. The CDR3 runs from the conserved cysteine through the conserved F or W. The D gene is left open where the match is weak. Clone size appears in some rows only: once, few, many, or a class for an expanded clone.

clone_size | d_call | j_call | v_call | cdr3_nt | cdr3_aa
. | TRBD1 | TRBJ2-1 | TRBV28 | TGTGCCAGCAGGCCACAGGGGACCGGCTACAATGAGCAGTTCTTC | CASRPQGTGYNEQFF
once | TRBD2 | TRBJ2-1 | TRBV11-3 | TGTGCCAGCAGCTCTAATCCGGGACTAGGCGAGCAGTTCTTC | CASSSNPGLGEQFF
. | TRBD1 | TRBJ1-2 | TRBV30 | TGTGCCTGGAGTGGGGGCAGGGGGGACTATGGCTACACCTTC | CAWSGGRGDYGYTF
. | TRBD1 | TRBJ1-1 | TRBV19 | TGTGCCAGTAGTTATCCGGGACAGGGGGCCACTGAAGCTTTCTTT | CASSYPGQGATEAFF
. | . | TRBJ2-3 | TRBV28 | TGTGCCTCAAACCGCGCAGGCCTCCCAACAGATACGCAGTATTTT | CASNRAGLPTDTQYF
. | TRBD1 | TRBJ1-5 | TRBV28 | TGTGCCAGCAGCCGTTCCTATCGGGGGCAGGGGGACAGTCAGCCCCAGCATTTT | CASSRSYRGQGDSQPQHF
. | . | TRBJ1-5 | TRBV19 | TGTGCCAGCAGGGACATTAGCAATCAGCCCCAGCATTTT | CASRDISNQPQHF
few | TRBD1 | TRBJ1-4 | TRBV7-7 | TGTGCTAGCAGCCCGGGACAGGGACACTCAAGTGAAAAACTGTTTTTT | CASSPGQGHSSEKLFF
once | TRBD1 | TRBJ2-3 | TRBV14 | TGTGCCAGCAGGACAGGGATAGACACAGATACGCAGTATTTT | CASRTGIDTDTQYF
. | TRBD1 | TRBJ1-1 | TRBV4-1 | TGCGCCAGCGGACAGGGCCTTTTGACCCGAGCCATGAACACTGAAGCTTTCTTT | CASGQGLLTRAMNTEAFF
few | . | TRBJ1-2 | TRBV7-9 | TGTGCCAGCAGCCTTGGGAGGGATGGCTACACCTTC | CASSLGRDGYTF
. | TRBD1 | TRBJ1-1 | TRBV5-6 | TGTGCCAGCAGCGACGCCGGGACAGCGAACACTGAAGCTTTCTTT | CASSDAGTANTEAFF
. | . | TRBJ2-5 | TRBV28 | TGTGCCAGCAGATACAGGGATTGGGAACAAGAGACCCAGTACTTC | CASRYRDWEQETQYF
. | TRBD2 | TRBJ2-1 | TRBV15 | TGTGCCACCAGCAGAGACCCTGGGACTAGCGAAGAGCAGTTCTTC | CATSRDPGTSEEQFF
. | . | TRBJ2-1 | TRBV20-1 | TGCAGTGTCCTTAAGAGTGATGAGCAGTTCTTC | CSVLKSDEQFF
. | TRBD1 | TRBJ2-5 | TRBV29-1 | TGCAGCGTCCCCGGGACAGGGGCAGAATCCCAAGAGACCCAGTACTTC | CSVPGTGAESQETQYF
few | . | TRBJ1-5 | TRBV27 | TGTGCCAGCAGTTTTGCCCAGGACTTGCGTCGTCAGCCCCAGCATTTT | CASSFAQDLRRQPQHF
. | TRBD1 | TRBJ1-2 | TRBV14 | TGTGCCAGCTCCGGGACAGGCTTTGGCTACACCTTC | CASSGTGFGYTF
. | . | TRBJ2-6 | TRBV14 | TGTGCCAGCAGCCGACAAATACAGGTCTCTGGGGCCAACGTCCTGACTTTC | CASSRQIQVSGANVLTF
. | . | TRBJ2-5 | TRBV6-5 | TGTGCCAGCAGTTATGGCGGGTTTGACCAAGAGACCCAGTACTTC | CASSYGGFDQETQYF
. | TRBD2 | TRBJ2-7 | TRBV9 | TGTGCCAGCAGCGTTAGCGGGAGACCCTACGAGCAGTACTTC | CASSVSGRPYEQYF
. | TRBD2 | TRBJ2-1 | TRBV5-1 | TGCGCCAGCAGCTTGGAGGGCGGGAGGACCCTATCCCCCAATGAGCAGTTCTTC | CASSLEGGRTLSPNEQFF
many | TRBD2 | TRBJ2-3 | TRBV7-9 | TGTGCCAGCAGGAGGACTAGCGGGAGGGATACGCAGTATTTT | CASRRTSGRDTQYF
. | . | TRBJ2-1 | TRBV6-2/TRBV6-3 | TGTGCCAGCAGTACCCCGGGACCGGGGGTCTACAATGAGCAGTTCTTC | CASSTPGPGVYNEQFF
. | . | TRBJ1-1 | TRBV28 | TGTGCCAGCTCCGAGGGGGACACTTGGACTGAAGCTTTCTTT | CASSEGDTWTEAFF
once | . | TRBJ2-7 | TRBV5-4 | TGTGCCAGCAGCGTAGACAGGTTTTCCTCCTACGAGCAGTACTTC | CASSVDRFSSYEQYF
. | . | TRBJ1-5 | TRBV28 | TGTGCCAGCAGGGAAACAGGTTTTAGCAATCAGCCCCAGCATTTT | CASRETGFSNQPQHF
. | . | TRBJ1-4 | TRBV28 | TGTGCCAGCACCAGAGGGGGGGCGGTTAATGAAAAACTGTTTTTT | CASTRGGAVNEKLFF
. | TRBD2 | TRBJ2-5 | TRBV5-4 | TGTGCCAGCAGCTCGGGGACTAGCGGGGAGACCCAGTACTTC | CASSSGTSGETQYF
. | TRBD1 | TRBJ1-2 | TRBV6-5 | TGTGCCAGCAGTTACCAGGGACAGAACTATGGCTACACCTTC | CASSYQGQNYGYTF
. | TRBD2 | TRBJ2-5 | TRBV27 | TGTGCCAGCAGTTTGGAGGGACTAGCGGGAGTTGGGACCCAGTACTTC | CASSLEGLAGVGTQYF
. | . | TRBJ1-2 | TRBV5-1 | TGCGCCAGCAGCTCCTGGACAGAGAACTATGGCTACACCTTC | CASSSWTENYGYTF
. | . | TRBJ2-7 | TRBV6-1 | TGTGCCAGCAGTGAAGTAGCGTACGAGCAGTACTTC | CASSEVAYEQYF
. | . | TRBJ1-2 | TRBV2 | TGTGCCAGCAGTCGACAGGTGAACTATGGCTACACCTTC | CASSRQVNYGYTF
. | TRBD1 | TRBJ1-2 | TRBV16 | TGTGCCAGCAGCCAAAGTCGACAGGGGGCCTCTGGCTACACCTTC | CASSQSRQGASGYTF
. | TRBD2 | TRBJ2-1 | TRBV7-8 | TGTGCCAGCAGCTGGGGACTAGCGGGAGGGAATGAGCAGTTCTTC | CASSWGLAGGNEQFF
. | . | TRBJ1-5 | TRBV27 | TGTGCCAGCAGTCTATCGGGGCCCCTCCAGCCCCAGCATTTT | CASSLSGPLQPQHF
. | . | TRBJ1-3 | TRBV18 | TGTGCCAGCTCACCGGCCATTGGAAACACCATATATTTT | CASSPAIGNTIYF
. | TRBD1 | TRBJ1-2 | TRBV6-2/TRBV6-3 | TGTGCCAGCAGTTCCCACGACAGGGACGGCTACACCTTC | CASSSHDRDGYTF
. | . | TRBJ2-7 | TRBV18 | TGTGCCAGCTCACCACGGGGCGTCGACTACGAGCAGTACTTC | CASSPRGVDYEQYF
few | . | TRBJ2-1 | TRBV5-5 | TGTGCCAGCAGCCGTAATGCAGGGGACAATGAGCAGTTCTTC | CASSRNAGDNEQFF
few | TRBD1 | TRBJ2-6 | TRBV4-1 | TGCGCCAGCAGCCAAGAAGGGGACAGGCCCTCTGGGGCCAACGTCCTGACTTTC | CASSQEGDRPSGANVLTF
. | TRBD2 | TRBJ2-7 | TRBV27 | TGTGCCACCCAGGCGGGAGTAGGATCCTACGAGCAGTACTTC | CATQAGVGSYEQYF
once | . | TRBJ2-5 | TRBV5-1 | TGCGCCAGCAGCGTAAACCAAGAGACCCAGTACTTC | CASSVNQETQYF
many | . | TRBJ2-7 | TRBV19 | TGTGCCAGTAGTATGGGAGTTAGCGAGCAGTACTTC | CASSMGVSEQYF
. | TRBD2 | TRBJ2-3 | TRBV18 | TGTGCCAGCTCACCACCTAGCGGGAGGACAGATACGCAGTATTTT | CASSPPSGRTDTQYF
. | . | TRBJ2-7 | TRBV2 | TGTGCCAGCGGGGGGAACCGACACGAGCAGTACTTC | CASGGNRHEQYF
. | . | TRBJ2-3 | TRBV30 | TGTGCCTGGAGTGTACTCGGGTTCACAGATACGCAGTATTTT | CAWSVLGFTDTQYF
. | TRBD1 | TRBJ2-7 | TRBV5-5 | TGTGCCAGCAGCCTCAGGGGGCAGGGGGTTTTCTACGAGCAGTACTTC | CASSLRGQGVFYEQYF